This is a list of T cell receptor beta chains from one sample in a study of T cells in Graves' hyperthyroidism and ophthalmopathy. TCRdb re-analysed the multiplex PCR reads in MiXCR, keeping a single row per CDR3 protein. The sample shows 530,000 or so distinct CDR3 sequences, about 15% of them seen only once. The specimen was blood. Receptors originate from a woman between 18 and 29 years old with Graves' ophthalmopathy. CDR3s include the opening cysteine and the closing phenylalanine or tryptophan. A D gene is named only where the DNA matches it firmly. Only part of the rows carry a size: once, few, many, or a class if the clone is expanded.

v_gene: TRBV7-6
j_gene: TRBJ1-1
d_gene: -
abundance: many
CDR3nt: TGTGCCAGCAGCTTAAACGCCGGGACGGGCTACACTGAAGCTTTCTTT
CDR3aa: CASSLNAGTGYTEAFF

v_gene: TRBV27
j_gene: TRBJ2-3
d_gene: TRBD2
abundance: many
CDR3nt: TGTGCCAGCAGTTCCGGGAGGGACTACGGGCCAGATACGCAGTATTTT
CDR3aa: CASSSGRDYGPDTQYF

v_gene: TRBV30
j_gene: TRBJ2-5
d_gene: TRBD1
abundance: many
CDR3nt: TGTGCCTGGAGAATCTCGGGACAGGGGAGGGAGACCCAGTACTTC
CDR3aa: CAWRISGQGRETQYF

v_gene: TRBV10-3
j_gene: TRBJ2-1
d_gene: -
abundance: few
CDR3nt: TGTGCCATAGGAGGCGACAGTTTGGATTGGGGCAATGAGCAGTTCTTC
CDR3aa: CAIGGDSLDWGNEQFF

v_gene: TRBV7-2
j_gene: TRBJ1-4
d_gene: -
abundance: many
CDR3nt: TGTGCCAGCAGCCCGCGGACACGGGAAAAACTGTTTTTT
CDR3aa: CASSPRTREKLFF

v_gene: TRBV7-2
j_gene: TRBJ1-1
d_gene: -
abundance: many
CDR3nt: TGTGCCAGCAGCTTAAACTCGGCAGCTGAAGCTTTCTTT
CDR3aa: CASSLNSAAEAFF

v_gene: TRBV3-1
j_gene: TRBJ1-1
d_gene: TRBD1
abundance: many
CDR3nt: TGTGCCAGCAGCCGTCCGTGGGTGAAAGGGGGCAACACTGAAGCTTTCTTT
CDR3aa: CASSRPWVKGGNTEAFF

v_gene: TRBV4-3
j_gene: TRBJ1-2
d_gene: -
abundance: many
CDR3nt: TGCGCCAGCAGCCAAGAGGCCAGGGACCTCTATGGCTACACCTTC
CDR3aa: CASSQEARDLYGYTF

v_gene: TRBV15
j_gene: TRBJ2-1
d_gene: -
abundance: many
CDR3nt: TGTGCCACCTCCTTAGGACCGCGAAATGAGCAGTTCTTC
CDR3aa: CATSLGPRNEQFF

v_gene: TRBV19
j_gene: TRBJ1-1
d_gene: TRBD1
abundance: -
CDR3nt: TGTGCCAGTAGCAAACTGGGGACAGCTGGGACTGAAGCTTTCTTT
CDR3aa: CASSKLGTAGTEAFF

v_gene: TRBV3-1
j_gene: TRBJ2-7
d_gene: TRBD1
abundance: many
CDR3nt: TGTGCCAGCAGCCAAGTGGGTACAGGGGTCTACGAGCAGTACTTC
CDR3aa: CASSQVGTGVYEQYF

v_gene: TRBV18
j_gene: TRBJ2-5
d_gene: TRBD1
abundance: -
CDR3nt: TGTGCCAGCTCACCACCAAAGACAGGGTCGGCGGAGACCCAGTACTTC
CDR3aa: CASSPPKTGSAETQYF

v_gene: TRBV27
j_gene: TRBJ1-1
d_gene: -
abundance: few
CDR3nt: TGTGCCAGCAGTTCCCTAAGCAGCTTTGAAGCTTTCTTT
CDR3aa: CASSSLSSFEAFF

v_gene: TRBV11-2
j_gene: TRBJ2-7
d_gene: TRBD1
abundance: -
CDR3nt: TGTGCCAGCAGCCGTGGACAGGTAGCGTCCGAGCAGTACTTC
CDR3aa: CASSRGQVASEQYF